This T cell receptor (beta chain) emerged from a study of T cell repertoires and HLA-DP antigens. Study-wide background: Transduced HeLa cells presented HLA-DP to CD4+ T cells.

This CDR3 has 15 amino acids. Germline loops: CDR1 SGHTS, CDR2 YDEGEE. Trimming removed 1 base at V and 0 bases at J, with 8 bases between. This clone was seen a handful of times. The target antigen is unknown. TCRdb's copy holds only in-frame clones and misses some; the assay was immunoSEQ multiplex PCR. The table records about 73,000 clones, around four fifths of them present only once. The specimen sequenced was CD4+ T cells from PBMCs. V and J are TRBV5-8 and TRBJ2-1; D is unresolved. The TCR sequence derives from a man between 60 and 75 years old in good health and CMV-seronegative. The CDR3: CASSLSWGSYNEQFF. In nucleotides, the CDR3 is TGTGCCAGCAGCTTGAGCTGGGGCTCCTACAATGAGCAGTTCTTC. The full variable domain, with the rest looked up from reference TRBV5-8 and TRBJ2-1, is EAGVTQSPTHLIKTRGQQATLRCSPISGHTSVYWYQQALGLGLQFLLWYDEGEERNRGNFPPRFSGRQFPNYSSELNVNALELEDSALYLCASSLSWGSYNEQFFGPGTRLTVL.